The next 7 T cell receptor beta chains were all read from a single sample in a study of blood T cell repertoires in COVID-19. Assay used: immunoSEQ multiplex PCR; TCRdb lists only in-frame clones, some missing. The repertoire holds about 83,000 clones, with around 90% as singletons. Sequencing was performed on peripheral blood. The receptor set was obtained from a woman aged 50 to 65 with active or convalescent COVID-19.

The chain joins TRBV28 to TRBJ2-7; 9 nucleotides match TRBD2. The CDR3 loop spans 14 amino acids. J lost 2 bases, V lost 6 bases, and 5 bases had no gene match. Germline V gene data show CDR1 as MDHEN and CDR2 as SYDVKM. CDR3 DNA: TGTGCCAGCAGACCAGCGGGGGGTACCTACGAGCAGTACTTC. The encoded protein is CASRPAGGTYEQYF.

The rearrangement links TRBV2 to TRBJ2-1; TRBD2 matches 12 bases. There are 16 residues in the CDR3. Germline V gives CDR1 SNHLY, CDR2 FYNNEI. The junction had 10 bases not matched to a gene; V was cut back by 8 bases and J by 5 bases. The CDR3 sequence is CASYSRLAGVDNEQFF. DNA of the CDR3: TGTGCCAGCTATAGCCGACTAGCGGGGGTAGACAATGAGCAGTTCTTC.

J is TRBJ2-7 and V is TRBV6-5; 9 nucleotides align to TRBD1. Germline CDR1 and CDR2: MNHEY and SVGAGI. This CDR3 has 12 amino acids. V was clipped by 8 bases and J by 6 bases; unmatched bases: 5. This CDR3 is CASRTGAVEQYF. The CDR3 DNA reads as TGTGCCAGCCGGACAGGGGCGGTCGAGCAGTACTTC.

V gene TRBV29-1 combines with J gene TRBJ1-3; D is uncertain. Germline V gene sequence: CDR1 SQVTM, CDR2 ANQGSEA. This CDR3 is 13 amino acids long. The V end lost 5 bases, the J end lost 4 bases, and 12 bases lay between the germline ends. CDR3 nucleotides: TGCAGCGTTCGAGGCCTTTCGGGAAACACCATATATTTT. Its translation is CSVRGLSGNTIYF.

The chain uses TRBV19 and TRBJ2-5, with 12 positions matching TRBD2. The junction had 1 base not matched to a gene; V was cut back by 8 bases and J by 3 bases. The CDR3 has 13 residues. Germline lookup yields CDR1 LNHDA and CDR2 SQIVND (reference sequence). The CDR3 is CASRTSGEETQYF. The CDR3 DNA sequence: TGTGCCAGTCGGACTAGCGGGGAAGAGACCCAGTACTTC.

This chain links TRBV11-1 with TRBJ1-1; 8 bases are a match to TRBD1. V lost 5 bases to trimming and J lost 4 bases; unmatched junction nucleotides: 9. From germline, CDR1 is SGHAT and CDR2 FQDESV (reference sequence). The CDR3 spans 15 residues. The CDR3 is CASSPVTGVGTEAFF. As DNA, the CDR3 is TGTGCCAGCAGCCCCGTGACAGGGGTTGGCACTGAAGCTTTCTTT.

The count of this clone is one. The genes are TRBV3-1 (or the pseudogene TRBV3-2) and TRBJ1-1; D may be TRBD1 (5 bases). Germline V lookup: CDR1 LGHDT, CDR2 YNNKEL (reference sequence). The CDR3 consists of 17 residues. The V end lost 0 bases, the J end lost 0 bases, and 14 bases lay between the germline ends. The DNA of the CDR3 is TGTGCCAGCAGCCAAGAAAGGCGACAGCCCATGAACACTGAAGCTTTCTTT. Amino acid sequence: CASSQERRQPMNTEAFF.